The 5 T cell receptor beta chains below come from one sample, sequenced in a study of cytomegalovirus exposure and HLA in healthy donors (dated by TCRdb to about 2017). Library preparation used the immunoSEQ multiplex PCR assay. A mixture of 60 forward primers for TCR Vbeta segments and 13 reverse primers for TCR Jbeta segments was used in the multiplex PCR. This is the immuneACCESS table as TCRdb keeps it, with only in-frame sequences that have V and J called. A part of the clones is gone; compared with another copy, unresolved V genes explain less than half, and the rest is unexplained. In this sample the table shows 150,000 to 200,000 clones, 70% to 85% of which occur a single time. The top ten clonotypes cover roughly 6.7% of the sample. Input material: PBMCs. All receptors come from a man aged 50 to 60 in good health and CMV-seropositive.

The genes are TRBV4-1 and TRBJ2-3; D not certain. CDR1 and CDR2 (germline): MGHRA, YSYEKL. CDR3 length: 12 residues. Trimming removed 4 bases at V and 3 bases at J, with 5 bases between. CDR3 sequence reads: CASSRHTDTQYF. CDR3 in DNA: TGCGCCAGCAGCCGACATACAGATACGCAGTATTTT.

The gene calls are TRBV27 and TRBJ1-1; TRBD1 agrees at 9 bases. J lost 6 bases, V lost 6 bases, and 8 bases had no gene match. The CDR3 runs to 14 residues. Per germline, CDR1 MNHEY and CDR2 SMNVEV (reference sequence). The CDR3: CASRGQGGGAEAFF. The CDR3 DNA reads TGTGCCAGCAGGGGACAGGGTGGCGGCGCTGAAGCTTTCTTT.

The chain employs TRBV4-1 and TRBJ1-1; 8 positions agree with TRBD1. Trimming took 2 bases from V and 3 from J; bases not matched to a gene: 5. Germline V lookup: CDR1 MGHRA, CDR2 YSYEKL. The CDR3 is made up of 15 amino acids. In DNA form, the CDR3 reads TGCGCCAGCAGCCAACGGACAGGGAAGGACACTGAAGCTTTCTTT. Its protein product is CASSQRTGKDTEAFF.

The chain uses TRBV12-2 and TRBJ2-4; the D call of TRBD1 is as the table states it, not checked on the DNA. TRBV12-2 is a pseudogene locus. The CDR3 covers 18 residues. As DNA, the CDR3 is TGTGCAAGTCGCGACGGGACAGAGGATATGCTAGCCAAAAACATTCAGTACTTC. Translation: CASRDGTEDMLAKNIQYF.

The genes are TRBV27 and TRBJ2-2; TRBD2 agrees at 7 bases. V lost 6 bases, J lost 1 base, and 2 bases stayed unmatched. Germline V lookup: CDR1 MNHEY, CDR2 SMNVEV (reference sequence). The CDR3 is 14 amino acids. CDR3 DNA: TGTGCCAGCAGGAGCGGGATGAACACCGGGGAGCTGTTTTTT. Translated: CASRSGMNTGELFF.